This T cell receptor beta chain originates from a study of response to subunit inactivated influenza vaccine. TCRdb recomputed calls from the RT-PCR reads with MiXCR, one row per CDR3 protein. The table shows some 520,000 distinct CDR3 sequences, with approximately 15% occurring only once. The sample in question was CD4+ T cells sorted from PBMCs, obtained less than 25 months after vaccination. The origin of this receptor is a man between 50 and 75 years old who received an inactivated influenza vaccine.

The DNA for the CDR3 is TGTGCCAGCAGTCCCACCACCCAAGAGACCCAGTACTTC. Translated, it gives CASSPTTQETQYF. The V gene is TRBV12-3 or TRBV12-4, the J gene TRBJ2-5; D is unresolved. V lost 5 bases and J 1 base, leaving 8 bases between the germline ends. This CDR3 contains 13 residues.